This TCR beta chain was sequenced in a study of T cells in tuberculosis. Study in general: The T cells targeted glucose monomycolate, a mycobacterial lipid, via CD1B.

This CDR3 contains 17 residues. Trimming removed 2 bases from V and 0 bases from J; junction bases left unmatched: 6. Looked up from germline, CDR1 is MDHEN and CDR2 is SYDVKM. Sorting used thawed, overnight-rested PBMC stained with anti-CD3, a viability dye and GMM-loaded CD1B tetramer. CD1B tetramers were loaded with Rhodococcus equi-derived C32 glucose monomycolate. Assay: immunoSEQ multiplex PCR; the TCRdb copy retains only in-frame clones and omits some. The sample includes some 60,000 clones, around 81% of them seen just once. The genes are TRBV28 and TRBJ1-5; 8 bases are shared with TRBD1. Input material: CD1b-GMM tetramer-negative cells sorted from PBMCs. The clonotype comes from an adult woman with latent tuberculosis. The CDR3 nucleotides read TGTGCCAGCAGTTTAGAGACAGGGGCCCTTAGCAATCAGCCCCAGCATTTT. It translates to CASSLETGALSNQPQHF.